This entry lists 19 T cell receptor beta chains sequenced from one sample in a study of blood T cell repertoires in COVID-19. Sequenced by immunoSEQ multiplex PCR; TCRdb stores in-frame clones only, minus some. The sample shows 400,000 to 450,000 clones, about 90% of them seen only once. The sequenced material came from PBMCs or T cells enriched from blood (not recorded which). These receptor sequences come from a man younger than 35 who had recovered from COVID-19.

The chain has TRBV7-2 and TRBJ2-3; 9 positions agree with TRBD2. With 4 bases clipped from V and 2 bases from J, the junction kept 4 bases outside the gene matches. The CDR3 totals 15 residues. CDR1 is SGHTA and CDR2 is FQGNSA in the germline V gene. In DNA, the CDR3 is TGTGCCAGCAGCTCCAGCGGGGGGCACACAGATACGCAGTATTTT. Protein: CASSSSGGHTDTQYF. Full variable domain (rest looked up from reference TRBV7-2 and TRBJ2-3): GAGVSQSPSNKVTEKGKDVELRCDPISGHTALYWYRQSLGQGLEFLIYFQGNSAPDKSGLPSDRFSAERTGGSVSTLTIQRTQQEDSAVYLCASSSSGGHTDTQYFGPGTRLTVL.

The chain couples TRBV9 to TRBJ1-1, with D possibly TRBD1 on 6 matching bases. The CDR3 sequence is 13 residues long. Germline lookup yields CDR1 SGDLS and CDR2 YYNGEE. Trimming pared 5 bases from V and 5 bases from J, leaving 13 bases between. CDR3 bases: TGTGCCAGCAGTGGCGGCAGGGGTACTGAAGCTTTCTTT. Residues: CASSGGRGTEAFF.

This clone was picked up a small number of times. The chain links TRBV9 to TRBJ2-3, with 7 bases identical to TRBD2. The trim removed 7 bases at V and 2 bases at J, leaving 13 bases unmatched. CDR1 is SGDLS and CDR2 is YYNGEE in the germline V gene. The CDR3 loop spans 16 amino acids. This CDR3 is CASSPKGGRATDTQYF. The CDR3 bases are TGTGCCAGCTCACCCAAGGGCGGGAGAGCCACAGATACGCAGTATTTT.

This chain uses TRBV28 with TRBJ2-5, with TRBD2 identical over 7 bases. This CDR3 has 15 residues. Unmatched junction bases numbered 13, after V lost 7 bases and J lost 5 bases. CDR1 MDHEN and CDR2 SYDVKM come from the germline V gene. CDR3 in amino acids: CASTGGSGWSETQYF. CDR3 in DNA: TGTGCCAGCACTGGCGGGAGCGGGTGGTCGGAGACCCAGTACTTC. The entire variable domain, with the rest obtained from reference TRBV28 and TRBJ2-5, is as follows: DVKVTQSSRYLVKRTGEKVFLECVQDMDHENMFWYRQDPGLGLRLIYFSYDVKMKEKGDIPEGYSVSREKKERFSLILESASTNQTSMYLCASTGGSGWSETQYFGPGTRLLVL.

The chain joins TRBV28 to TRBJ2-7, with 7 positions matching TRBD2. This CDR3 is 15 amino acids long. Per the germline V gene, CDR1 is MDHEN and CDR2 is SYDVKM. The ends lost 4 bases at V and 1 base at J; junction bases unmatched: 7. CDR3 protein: CASSSGGSTSYEQYF. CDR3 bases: TGTGCCAGCAGTTCGGGCGGGAGTACGTCCTACGAGCAGTACTTC.

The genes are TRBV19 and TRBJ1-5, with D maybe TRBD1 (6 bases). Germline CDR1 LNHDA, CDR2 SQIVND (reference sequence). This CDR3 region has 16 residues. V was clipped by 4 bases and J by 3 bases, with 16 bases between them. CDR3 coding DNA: TGTGCCAGTAGTAGTTTCGAGGGACAACCCAATCAGCCCCAGCATTTT. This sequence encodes CASSSFEGQPNQPQHF.

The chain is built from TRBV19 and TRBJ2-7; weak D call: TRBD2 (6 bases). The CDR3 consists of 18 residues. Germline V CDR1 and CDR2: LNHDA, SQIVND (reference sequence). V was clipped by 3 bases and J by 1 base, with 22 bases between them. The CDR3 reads CASSMSLPGRDSSYEQYF. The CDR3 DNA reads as TGTGCCAGTAGTATGTCCCTTCCCGGGCGGGACTCTTCCTACGAGCAGTACTTC.

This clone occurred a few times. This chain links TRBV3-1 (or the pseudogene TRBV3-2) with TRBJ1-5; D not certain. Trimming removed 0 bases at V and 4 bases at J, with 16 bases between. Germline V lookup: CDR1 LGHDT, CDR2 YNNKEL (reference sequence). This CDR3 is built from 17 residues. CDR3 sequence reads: CASSQDRGHGINQPQHF. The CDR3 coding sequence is TGTGCCAGCAGCCAAGATCGTGGGCACGGAATTAATCAGCCCCAGCATTTT.

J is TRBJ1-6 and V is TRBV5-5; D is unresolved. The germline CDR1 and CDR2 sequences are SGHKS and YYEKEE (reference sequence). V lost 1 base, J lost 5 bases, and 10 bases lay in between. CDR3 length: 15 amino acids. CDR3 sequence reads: CASSLTAGHNSPLHF. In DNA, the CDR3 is TGTGCCAGCAGCTTGACGGCAGGCCATAATTCACCCCTCCACTTT. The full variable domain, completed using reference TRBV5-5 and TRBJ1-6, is DAGVTQSPTHLIKTRGQQVTLRCSPISGHKSVSWYQQVLGQGPQFIFQYYEKEERGRGNFPDRFSARQFPNYSSELNVNALLLGDSALYLCASSLTAGHNSPLHFGNGTRLTVT.

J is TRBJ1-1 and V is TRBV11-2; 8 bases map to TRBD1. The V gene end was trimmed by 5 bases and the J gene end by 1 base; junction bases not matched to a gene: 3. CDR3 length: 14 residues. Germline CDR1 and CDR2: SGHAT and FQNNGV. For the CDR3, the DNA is TGTGCCAGCAGCGCGGGACAGGCGAACACTGAAGCTTTCTTT. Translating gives CASSAGQANTEAFF. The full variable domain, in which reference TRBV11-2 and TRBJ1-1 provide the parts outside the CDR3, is EAGVAQSPRYKIIEKRQSVAFWCNPISGHATLYWYQQILGQGPKLLIQFQNNGVVDDSQLPKDRFSAERLKGVDSTLKIQPAKLEDSAVYLCASSAGQANTEAFFGQGTRLTVV.

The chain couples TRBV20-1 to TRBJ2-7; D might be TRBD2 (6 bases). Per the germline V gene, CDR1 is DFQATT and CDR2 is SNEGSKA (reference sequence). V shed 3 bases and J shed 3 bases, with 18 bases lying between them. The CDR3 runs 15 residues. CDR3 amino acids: CSASSAGRPDYEQYF. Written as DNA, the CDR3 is TGCAGTGCTAGTAGTGCGGGACGTCCGGACTACGAGCAGTACTTC.

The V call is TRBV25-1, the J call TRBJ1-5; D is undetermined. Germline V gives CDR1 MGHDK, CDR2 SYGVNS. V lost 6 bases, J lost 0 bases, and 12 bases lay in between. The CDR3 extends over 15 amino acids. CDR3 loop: CASSPSGISNQPQHF. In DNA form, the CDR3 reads TGTGCCAGCAGCCCTTCGGGAATTAGCAATCAGCCCCAGCATTTT.

The CDR3 sequence: CASSFGGYNEQFF. Written as DNA, the CDR3 is TGTGCCAGCAGTTTTGGCGGTTACAATGAGCAGTTCTTC. The chain couples TRBV12-3 or TRBV12-4 to TRBJ2-1; D remains ambiguous. Trimming took 3 bases from V and 4 from J, leaving 7 bases between them. The CDR3 covers 13 residues.

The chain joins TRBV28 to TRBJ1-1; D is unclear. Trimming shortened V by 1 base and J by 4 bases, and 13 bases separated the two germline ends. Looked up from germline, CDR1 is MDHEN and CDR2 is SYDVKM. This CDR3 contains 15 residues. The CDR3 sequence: CASSLLGAGGTEAFF. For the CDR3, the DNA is TGTGCCAGCAGTTTATTAGGTGCTGGAGGCACTGAAGCTTTCTTT.

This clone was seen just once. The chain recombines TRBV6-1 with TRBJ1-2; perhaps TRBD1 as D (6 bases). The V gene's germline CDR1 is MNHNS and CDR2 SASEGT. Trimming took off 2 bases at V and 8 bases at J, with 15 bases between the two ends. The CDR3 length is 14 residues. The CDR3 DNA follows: TGTGCCAGCAGTGAAAGCCTTCAGGGGATCGGCTACACCTTC. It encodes CASSESLQGIGYTF.

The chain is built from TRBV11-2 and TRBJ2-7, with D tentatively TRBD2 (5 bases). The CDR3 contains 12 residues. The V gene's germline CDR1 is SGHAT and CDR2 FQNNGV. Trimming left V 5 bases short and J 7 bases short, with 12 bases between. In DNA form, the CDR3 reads TGTGCCAGCAGCCAGAGGGCATCAGAGCAGTACTTC. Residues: CASSQRASEQYF.

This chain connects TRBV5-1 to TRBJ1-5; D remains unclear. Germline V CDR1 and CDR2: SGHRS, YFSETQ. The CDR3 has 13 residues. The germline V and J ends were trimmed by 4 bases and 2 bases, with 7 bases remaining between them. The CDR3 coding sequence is TGCGCCAGCAGCCCCCGGGGCAATCAGCCCCAGCATTTT. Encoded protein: CASSPRGNQPQHF.

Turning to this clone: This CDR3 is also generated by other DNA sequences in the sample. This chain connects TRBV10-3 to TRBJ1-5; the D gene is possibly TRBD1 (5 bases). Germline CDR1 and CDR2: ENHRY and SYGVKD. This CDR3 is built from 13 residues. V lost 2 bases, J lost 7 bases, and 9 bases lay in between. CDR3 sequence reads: CAISEGQGQPQHF. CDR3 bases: TGTGCCATCAGTGAGGGTCAGGGCCAGCCCCAGCATTTT.

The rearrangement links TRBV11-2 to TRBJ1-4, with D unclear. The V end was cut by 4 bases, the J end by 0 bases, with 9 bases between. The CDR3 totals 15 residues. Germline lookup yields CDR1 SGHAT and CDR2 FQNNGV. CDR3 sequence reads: CASSSTDTTNEKLFF. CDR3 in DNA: TGTGCCAGCAGCTCAACAGACACAACTAATGAAAAACTGTTTTTT.